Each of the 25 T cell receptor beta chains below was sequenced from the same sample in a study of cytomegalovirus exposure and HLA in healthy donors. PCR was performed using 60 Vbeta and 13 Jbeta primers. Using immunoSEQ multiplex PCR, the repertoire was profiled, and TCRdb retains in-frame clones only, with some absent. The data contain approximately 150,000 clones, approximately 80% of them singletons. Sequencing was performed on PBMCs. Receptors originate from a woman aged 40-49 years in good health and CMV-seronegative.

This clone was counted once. Here the CDR3 reads CASSRSGTGELFF. CDR3 sequence (DNA): TGTGCCAGCAGCCGCTCGGGAACCGGGGAGCTGTTTTTT. The J gene is TRBJ2-2, the V gene TRBV6-5, with D possibly being TRBD2 (5 bases). V gave up 6 bases and J gave up 5 bases, with 10 bases separating them. The CDR3 has 13 amino acids. Germline-derived CDR1 and CDR2 are MNHEY and SVGAGI.

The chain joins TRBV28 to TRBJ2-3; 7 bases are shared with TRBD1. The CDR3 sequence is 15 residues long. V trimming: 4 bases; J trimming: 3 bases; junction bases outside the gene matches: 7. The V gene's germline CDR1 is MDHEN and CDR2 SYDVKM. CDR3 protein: CASSWTGLGTDTQYF. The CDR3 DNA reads TGTGCCAGCAGTTGGACAGGCCTGGGGACAGATACGCAGTATTTT.

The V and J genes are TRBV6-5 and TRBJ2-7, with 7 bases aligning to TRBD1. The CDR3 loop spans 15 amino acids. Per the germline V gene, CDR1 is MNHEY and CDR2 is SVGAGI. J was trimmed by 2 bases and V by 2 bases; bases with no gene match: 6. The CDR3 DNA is TGTGCCAGCAGTTACGGTGGGGACAGCACCTACGAGCAGTACTTC. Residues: CASSYGGDSTYEQYF.

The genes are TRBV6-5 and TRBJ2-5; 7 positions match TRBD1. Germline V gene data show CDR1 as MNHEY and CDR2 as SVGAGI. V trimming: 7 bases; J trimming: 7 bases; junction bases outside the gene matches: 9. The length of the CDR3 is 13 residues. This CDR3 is CASTQPGQTTQYF. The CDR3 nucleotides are TGTGCCAGCACCCAACCGGGACAGACGACCCAGTACTTC.

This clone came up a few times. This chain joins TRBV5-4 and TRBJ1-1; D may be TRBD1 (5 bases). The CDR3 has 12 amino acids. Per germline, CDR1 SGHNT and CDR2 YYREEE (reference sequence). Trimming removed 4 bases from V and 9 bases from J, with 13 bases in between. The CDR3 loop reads CASSPGGAKAFF. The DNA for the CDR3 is TGTGCCAGCAGCCCGGGAGGGGCGAAAGCTTTCTTT.

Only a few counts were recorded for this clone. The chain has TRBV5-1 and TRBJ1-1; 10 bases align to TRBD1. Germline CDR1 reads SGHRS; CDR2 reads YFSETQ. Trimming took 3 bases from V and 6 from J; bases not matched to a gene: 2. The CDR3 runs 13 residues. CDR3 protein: CASSWGTGAEAFF. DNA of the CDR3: TGCGCCAGCAGCTGGGGGACAGGGGCTGAAGCTTTCTTT. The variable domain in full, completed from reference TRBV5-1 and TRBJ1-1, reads KAGVTQTPRYLIKTRGQQVTLSCSPISGHRSVSWYQQTPGQGLQFLFEYFSETQRNKGNFPGRFSGRQFSNSRSEMNVSTLELGDSALYLCASSWGTGAEAFFGQGTRLTVV.

CDR3 in amino acids: CASSSASGETQYF. DNA for the CDR3: TGTGCCAGCAGTTCGGCCTCAGGGGAGACCCAGTACTTC. This rearrangement joins TRBV28 to TRBJ2-5, with D tentatively TRBD1 (5 bases). V lost 4 bases and J 5 bases, leaving 11 bases between the germline ends. This CDR3 spans 13 amino acids. Germline V gives CDR1 MDHEN, CDR2 SYDVKM. The entire variable domain, with the rest obtained from reference TRBV28 and TRBJ2-5, is as follows: DVKVTQSSRYLVKRTGEKVFLECVQDMDHENMFWYRQDPGLGLRLIYFSYDVKMKEKGDIPEGYSVSREKKERFSLILESASTNQTSMYLCASSSASGETQYFGPGTRLLVL.

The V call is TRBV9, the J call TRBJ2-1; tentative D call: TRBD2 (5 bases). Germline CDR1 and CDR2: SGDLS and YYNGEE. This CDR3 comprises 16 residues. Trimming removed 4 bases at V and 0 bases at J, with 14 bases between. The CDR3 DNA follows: TGTGCCAGCAGCCCAGACGACTACAGCTCCTACAATGAGCAGTTCTTC. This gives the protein CASSPDDYSSYNEQFF. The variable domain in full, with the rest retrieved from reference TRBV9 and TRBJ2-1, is DSGVTQTPKHLITATGQRVTLRCSPRSGDLSVYWYQQSLDQGLQFLIQYYNGEERAKGNILERFSAQQFPDLHSELNLSSLELGDSALYFCASSPDDYSSYNEQFFGPGTRLTVL.

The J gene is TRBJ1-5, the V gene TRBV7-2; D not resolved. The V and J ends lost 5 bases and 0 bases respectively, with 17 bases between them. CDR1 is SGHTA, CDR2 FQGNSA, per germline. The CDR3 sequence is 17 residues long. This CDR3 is CASSHINAENSNQPQHF. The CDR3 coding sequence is TGTGCCAGCAGCCATATCAATGCGGAAAATAGCAATCAGCCCCAGCATTTT.

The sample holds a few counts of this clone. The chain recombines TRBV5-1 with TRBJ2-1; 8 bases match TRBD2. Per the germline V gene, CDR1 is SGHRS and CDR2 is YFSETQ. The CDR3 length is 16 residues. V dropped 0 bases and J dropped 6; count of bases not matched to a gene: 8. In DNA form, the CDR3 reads TGCGCCAGCAGCTTGGAACTAGCGGCCCCCCGCAATGAGCAGTTCTTC. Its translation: CASSLELAAPRNEQFF.

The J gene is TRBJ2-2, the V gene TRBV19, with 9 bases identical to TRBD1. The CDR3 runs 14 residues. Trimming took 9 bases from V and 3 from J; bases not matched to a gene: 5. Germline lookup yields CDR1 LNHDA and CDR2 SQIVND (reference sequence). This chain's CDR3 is CASKDRGYTGELFF. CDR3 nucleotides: TGTGCCAGCAAGGACAGGGGATACACCGGGGAGCTGTTTTTT.

The CDR3 DNA reads as TGCGCCAGCAGCTTAGCCGTAGCGGGAGGACCACTCTACAATGAGCAGTTCTTC. It yields the protein CASSLAVAGGPLYNEQFF. V is TRBV5-1 and J is TRBJ2-1, with TRBD2 identical over 10 bases. The CDR3 has 18 amino acids. The V gene's germline CDR1 is SGHRS and CDR2 YFSETQ. V trimming: 2 bases; J trimming: 3 bases; junction bases outside the gene matches: 11.

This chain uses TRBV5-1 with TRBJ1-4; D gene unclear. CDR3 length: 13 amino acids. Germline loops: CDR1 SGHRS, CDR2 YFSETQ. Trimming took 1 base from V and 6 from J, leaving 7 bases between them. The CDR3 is CASSLTGYEKLFF. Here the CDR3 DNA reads TGCGCCAGCAGCTTGACGGGTTATGAAAAACTGTTTTTT.

DNA for the CDR3: TGTGCCAGCAGCTACCCCCGGAGTGGCTACGAGCAGTACTTC. Protein sequence: CASSYPRSGYEQYF. This chain connects TRBV7-9 to TRBJ2-5; D call uncertain. Judging by the DNA end, TRBJ2-7 fits better; the J call may be wrong. Germline V gene lookup returns CDR1 SEHNR and CDR2 FQNEAQ (reference sequence). CDR3 size: 14 residues.

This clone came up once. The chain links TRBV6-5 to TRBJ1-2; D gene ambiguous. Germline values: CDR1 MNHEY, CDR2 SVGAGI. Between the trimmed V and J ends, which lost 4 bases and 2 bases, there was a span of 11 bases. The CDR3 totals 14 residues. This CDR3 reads CASSSLTVNYGYTF. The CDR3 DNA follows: TGTGCCAGCAGTTCCCTTACAGTGAACTATGGCTACACCTTC.

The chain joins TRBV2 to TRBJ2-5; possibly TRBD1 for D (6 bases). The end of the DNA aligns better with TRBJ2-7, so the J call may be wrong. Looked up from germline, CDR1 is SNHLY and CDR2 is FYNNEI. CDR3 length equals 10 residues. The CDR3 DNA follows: TGTGCCGGGGGCAGTTACGAGCAGTACTTC. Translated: CAGGSYEQYF.

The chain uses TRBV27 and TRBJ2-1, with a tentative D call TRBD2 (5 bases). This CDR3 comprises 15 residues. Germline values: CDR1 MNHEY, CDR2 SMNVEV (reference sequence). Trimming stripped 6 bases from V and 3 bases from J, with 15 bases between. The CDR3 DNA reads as TGTGCCAGCAGAGCGTCTGGCGGGTACTACAATGAGCAGTTCTTC. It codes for CASRASGGYYNEQFF.

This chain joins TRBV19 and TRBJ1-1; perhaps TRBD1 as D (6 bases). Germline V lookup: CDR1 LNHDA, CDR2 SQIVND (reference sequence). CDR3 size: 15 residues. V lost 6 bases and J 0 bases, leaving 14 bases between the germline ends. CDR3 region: CASRDGQTLNTEAFF. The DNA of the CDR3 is TGTGCCAGTAGGGACGGACAGACTTTGAACACTGAAGCTTTCTTT.

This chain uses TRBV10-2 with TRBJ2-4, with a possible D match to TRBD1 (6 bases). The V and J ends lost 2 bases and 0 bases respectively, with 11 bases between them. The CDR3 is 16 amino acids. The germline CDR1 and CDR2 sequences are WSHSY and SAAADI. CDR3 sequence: CASSEEDRLAKNIQYF. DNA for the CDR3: TGCGCCAGCAGTGAGGAGGACAGACTAGCCAAAAACATTCAGTACTTC.

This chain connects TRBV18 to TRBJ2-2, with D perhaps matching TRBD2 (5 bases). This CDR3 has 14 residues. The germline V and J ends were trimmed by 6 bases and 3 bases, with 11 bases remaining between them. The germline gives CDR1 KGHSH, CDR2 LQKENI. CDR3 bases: TGTGCCAGCTCCTTACTAGGATACACCGGGGAGCTGTTTTTT. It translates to CASSLLGYTGELFF.

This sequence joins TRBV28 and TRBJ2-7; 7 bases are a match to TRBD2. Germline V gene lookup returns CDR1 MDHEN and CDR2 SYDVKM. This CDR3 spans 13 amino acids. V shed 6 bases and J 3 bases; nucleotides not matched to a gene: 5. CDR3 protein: CASSPGLHYEQYF. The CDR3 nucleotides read TGTGCCAGCAGCCCGGGACTACACTACGAGCAGTACTTC.

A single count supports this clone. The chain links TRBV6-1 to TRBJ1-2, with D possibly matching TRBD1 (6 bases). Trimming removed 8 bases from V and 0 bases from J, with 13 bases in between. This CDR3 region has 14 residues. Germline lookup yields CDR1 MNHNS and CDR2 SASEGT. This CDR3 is CASSGGTANYGYTF. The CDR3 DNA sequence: TGTGCCAGCTCGGGGGGCACAGCTAACTATGGCTACACCTTC.

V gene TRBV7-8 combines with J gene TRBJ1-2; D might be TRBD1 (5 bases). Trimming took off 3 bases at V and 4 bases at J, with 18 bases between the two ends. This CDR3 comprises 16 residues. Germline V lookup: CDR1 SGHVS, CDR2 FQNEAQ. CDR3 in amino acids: CASSFRPGGVSYGYTF. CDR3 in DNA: TGTGCCAGCAGCTTCCGCCCGGGGGGTGTCAGCTATGGCTACACCTTC.

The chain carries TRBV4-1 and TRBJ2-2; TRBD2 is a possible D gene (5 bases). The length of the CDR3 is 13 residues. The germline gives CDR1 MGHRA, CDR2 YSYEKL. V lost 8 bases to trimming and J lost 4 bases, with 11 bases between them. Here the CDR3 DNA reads TGCGCCAGCGGACGAGAGGGCACCGGGGAGCTGTTTTTT. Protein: CASGREGTGELFF.

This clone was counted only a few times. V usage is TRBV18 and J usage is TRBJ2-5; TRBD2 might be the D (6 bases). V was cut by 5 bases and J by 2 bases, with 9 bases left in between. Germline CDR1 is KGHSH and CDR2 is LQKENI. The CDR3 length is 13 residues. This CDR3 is CASSGTAQETQYF. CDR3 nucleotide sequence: TGTGCCAGCTCAGGGACTGCGCAAGAGACCCAGTACTTC.